Below, 3 T cell receptor beta chains from the same sample are listed, as sequenced in a study of blood T cell repertoires in COVID-19. The table came from immunoSEQ multiplex PCR; TCRdb's copy has only in-frame clones and leaves some out. The table records some 200,000 clones, more than 65% of them present only once. The sequenced material came from PBMCs or T cells enriched from blood (not recorded which). The receptors come from a man aged 40-50 years who had recovered from COVID-19.

The chain employs TRBV10-3 and TRBJ1-2; a weak D match, TRBD1 (6 bases). This CDR3 has 13 amino acids. Germline V gene sequence: CDR1 ENHRY, CDR2 SYGVKD. V dropped 6 bases and J dropped 1 base, with 9 bases sitting between them. The CDR3 sequence: CAIRQDSNYGYTF. CDR3 coding DNA: TGTGCCATCAGACAGGACAGTAACTATGGCTACACCTTC.

This rearrangement joins TRBV30 to TRBJ2-7; TRBD2 aligns across 7 bases. Germline V gene data show CDR1 as GTSNPN and CDR2 as SVGIG (reference sequence). The CDR3 is 17 residues long. V dropped 2 bases and J dropped 5; count of bases not matched to a gene: 18. CDR3 nucleotide sequence: TGTGCCTGGAGTACCCCCCGGGGAGCGGGGAAAATGAACGAGCAGTACTTC. As protein: CAWSTPRGAGKMNEQYF. Full variable domain (rest looked up from reference TRBV30 and TRBJ2-7): SQTIHQWPATLVQPVGSPLSLECTVEGTSNPNLYWYRQAAGRGLQLLFYSVGIGQISSEVPQNLSASRPQDRQFILSSKKLLLSDSGFYLCAWSTPRGAGKMNEQYFGPGTRLTVT.

V is TRBV25-1 and J is TRBJ1-6, with D unclear. V was trimmed by 0 bases and J by 9 bases, leaving 3 bases between them. CDR3 length: 12 residues. Germline V gene sequence: CDR1 MGHDK, CDR2 SYGVNS. The CDR3 here is CASSEYGSPLHF. The CDR3 DNA follows: TGTGCCAGCAGTGAATACGGTTCACCCCTCCACTTT.